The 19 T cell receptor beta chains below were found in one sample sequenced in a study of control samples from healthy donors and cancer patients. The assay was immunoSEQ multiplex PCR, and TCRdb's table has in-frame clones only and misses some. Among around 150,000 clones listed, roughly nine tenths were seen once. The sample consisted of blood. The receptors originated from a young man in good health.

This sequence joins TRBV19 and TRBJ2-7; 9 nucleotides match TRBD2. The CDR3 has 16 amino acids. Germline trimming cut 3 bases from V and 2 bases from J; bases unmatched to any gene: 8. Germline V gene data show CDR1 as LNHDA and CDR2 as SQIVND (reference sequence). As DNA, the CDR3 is TGTGCCAGTAGTATCAGGGGCGGGAGGGCTCCCTACGAGCAGTACTTC. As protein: CASSIRGGRAPYEQYF.

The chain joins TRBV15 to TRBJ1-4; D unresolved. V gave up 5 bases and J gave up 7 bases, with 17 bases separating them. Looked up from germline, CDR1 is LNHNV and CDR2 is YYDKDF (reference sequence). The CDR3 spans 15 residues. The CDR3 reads CATSEARGTAEKLFF. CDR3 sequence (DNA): TGTGCCACCAGCGAAGCCCGGGGTACGGCTGAAAAACTGTTTTTT.

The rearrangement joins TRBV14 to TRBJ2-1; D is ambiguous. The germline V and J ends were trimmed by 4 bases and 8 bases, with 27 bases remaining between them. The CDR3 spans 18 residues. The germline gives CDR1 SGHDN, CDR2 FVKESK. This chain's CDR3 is CASSPATDVVLYFDEQFF. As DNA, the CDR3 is TGTGCCAGCAGCCCGGCGACTGATGTAGTCTTATATTTCGATGAGCAGTTCTTC.

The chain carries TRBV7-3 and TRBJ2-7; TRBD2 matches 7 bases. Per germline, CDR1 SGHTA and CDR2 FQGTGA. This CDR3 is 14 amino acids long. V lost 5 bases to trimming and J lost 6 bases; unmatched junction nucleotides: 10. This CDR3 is CASSPSAGPLEQYF. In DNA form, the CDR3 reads TGTGCCAGCAGCCCCTCAGCGGGACCCCTCGAGCAGTACTTC. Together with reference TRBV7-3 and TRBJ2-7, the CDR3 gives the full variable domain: GAGVSQTPSNKVTEKGKYVELRCDPISGHTALYWYRQSLGQGPEFLIYFQGTGAADDSGLPNDRFFAVRPEGSVSTLKIQRTERGDSAVYLCASSPSAGPLEQYFGPGTRLTVT.

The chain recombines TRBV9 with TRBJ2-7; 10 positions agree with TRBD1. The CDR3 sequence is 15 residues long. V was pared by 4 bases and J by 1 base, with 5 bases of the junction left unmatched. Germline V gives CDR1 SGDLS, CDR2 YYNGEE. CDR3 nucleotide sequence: TGTGCCAGCAGCCCTCGGACAGGGGGTTCCTACGAGCAGTACTTC. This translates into CASSPRTGGSYEQYF.

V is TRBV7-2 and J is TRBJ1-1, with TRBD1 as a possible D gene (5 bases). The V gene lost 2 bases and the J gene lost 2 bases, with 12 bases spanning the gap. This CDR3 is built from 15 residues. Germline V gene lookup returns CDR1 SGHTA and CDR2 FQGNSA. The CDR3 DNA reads TGTGCCAGCAGCTTATGGTCAGGGTCCAACACTGAAGCTTTCTTT. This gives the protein CASSLWSGSNTEAFF. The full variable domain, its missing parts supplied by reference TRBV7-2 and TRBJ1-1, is GAGVSQSPSNKVTEKGKDVELRCDPISGHTALYWYRQSLGQGLEFLIYFQGNSAPDKSGLPSDRFSAERTGGSVSTLTIQRTQQEDSAVYLCASSLWSGSNTEAFFGQGTRLTVV.

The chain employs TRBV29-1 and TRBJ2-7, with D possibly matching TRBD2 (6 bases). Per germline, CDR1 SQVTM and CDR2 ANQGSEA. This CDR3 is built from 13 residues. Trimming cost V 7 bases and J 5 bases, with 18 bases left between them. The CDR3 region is CSAKGAGIHEQYF. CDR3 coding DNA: TGCAGCGCCAAGGGCGCGGGGATTCACGAGCAGTACTTC.

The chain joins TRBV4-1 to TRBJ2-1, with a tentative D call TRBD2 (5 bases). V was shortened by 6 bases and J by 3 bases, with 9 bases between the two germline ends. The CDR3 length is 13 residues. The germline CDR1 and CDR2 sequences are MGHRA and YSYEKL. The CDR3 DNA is TGCGCCAGCAGAGCGGCAGGCTACAATGAGCAGTTCTTC. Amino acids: CASRAAGYNEQFF.

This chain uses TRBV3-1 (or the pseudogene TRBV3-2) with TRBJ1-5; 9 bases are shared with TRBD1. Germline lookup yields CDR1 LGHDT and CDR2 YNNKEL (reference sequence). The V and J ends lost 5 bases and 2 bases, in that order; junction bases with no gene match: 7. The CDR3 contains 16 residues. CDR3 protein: CASSDRGTGRNQPQHF. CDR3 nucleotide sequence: TGTGCCAGCAGCGACAGGGGGACAGGGCGCAATCAGCCCCAGCATTTT.

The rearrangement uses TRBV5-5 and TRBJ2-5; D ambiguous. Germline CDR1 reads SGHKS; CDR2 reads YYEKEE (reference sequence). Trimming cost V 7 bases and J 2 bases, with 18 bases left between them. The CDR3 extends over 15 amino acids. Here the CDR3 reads CASRSDRAPQETQYF. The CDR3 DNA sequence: TGTGCCAGCCGTAGTGACCGGGCCCCTCAAGAGACCCAGTACTTC.

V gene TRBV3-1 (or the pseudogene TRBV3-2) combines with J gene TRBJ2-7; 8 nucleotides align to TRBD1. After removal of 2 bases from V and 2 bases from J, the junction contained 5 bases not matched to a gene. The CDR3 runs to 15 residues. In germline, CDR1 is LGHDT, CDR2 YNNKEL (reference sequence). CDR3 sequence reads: CASSQMGQAPYEQYF. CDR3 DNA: TGTGCCAGCAGCCAAATGGGACAGGCCCCCTACGAGCAGTACTTC.

The chain's CDR3 is CASSVSTGSSLLGAFF. Written as DNA, the CDR3 is TGTGCCAGCAGCGTATCTACAGGATCATCTCTTTTGGGAGCTTTCTTT. The rearrangement links TRBV9 to TRBJ1-1; D possibly corresponds to TRBD1 (5 bases). V shed 1 base and J shed 10 bases, with 23 bases lying between them. This CDR3 spans 16 amino acids. In germline, CDR1 is SGDLS, CDR2 YYNGEE. Based on the CDR3 plus reference TRBV9 and TRBJ1-1, the full variable domain is DSGVTQTPKHLITATGQRVTLRCSPRSGDLSVYWYQQSLDQGLQFLIQYYNGEERAKGNILERFSAQQFPDLHSELNLSSLELGDSALYFCASSVSTGSSLLGAFFGQGTRLTVV.

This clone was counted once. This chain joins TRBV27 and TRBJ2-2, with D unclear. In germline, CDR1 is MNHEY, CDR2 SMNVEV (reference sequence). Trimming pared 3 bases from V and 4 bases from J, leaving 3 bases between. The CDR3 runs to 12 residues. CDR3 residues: CASSLVTGELFF. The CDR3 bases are TGTGCCAGCAGTTTGGTCACCGGGGAGCTGTTTTTT.

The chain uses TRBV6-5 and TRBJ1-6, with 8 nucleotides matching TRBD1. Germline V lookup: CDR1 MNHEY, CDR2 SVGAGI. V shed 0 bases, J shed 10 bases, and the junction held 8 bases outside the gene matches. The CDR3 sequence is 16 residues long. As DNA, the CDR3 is TGTGCCAGCAGTTACTCCTGGACAGGGACTACCTCACCCCTCCACTTT. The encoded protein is CASSYSWTGTTSPLHF.

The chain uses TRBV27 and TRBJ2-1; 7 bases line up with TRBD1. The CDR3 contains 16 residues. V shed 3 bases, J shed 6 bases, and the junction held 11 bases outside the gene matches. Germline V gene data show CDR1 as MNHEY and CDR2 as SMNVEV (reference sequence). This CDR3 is CASSFQTNRGSNEQFF. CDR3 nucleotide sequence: TGTGCCAGCAGTTTTCAGACCAACAGGGGAAGCAATGAGCAGTTCTTC.

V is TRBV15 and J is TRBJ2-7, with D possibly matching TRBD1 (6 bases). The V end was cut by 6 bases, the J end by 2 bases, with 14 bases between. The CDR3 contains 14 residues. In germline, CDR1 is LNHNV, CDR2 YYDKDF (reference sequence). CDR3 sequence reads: CATSQTGLPYEQYF. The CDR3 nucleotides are TGTGCCACCAGTCAAACAGGGCTACCCTACGAGCAGTACTTC.

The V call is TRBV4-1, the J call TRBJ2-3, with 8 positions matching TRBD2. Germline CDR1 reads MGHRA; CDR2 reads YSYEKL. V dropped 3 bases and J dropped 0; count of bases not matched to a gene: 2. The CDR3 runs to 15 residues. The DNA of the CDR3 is TGCGCCAGCAGCCATAGCGGGACTAGCACAGATACGCAGTATTTT. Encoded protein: CASSHSGTSTDTQYF.

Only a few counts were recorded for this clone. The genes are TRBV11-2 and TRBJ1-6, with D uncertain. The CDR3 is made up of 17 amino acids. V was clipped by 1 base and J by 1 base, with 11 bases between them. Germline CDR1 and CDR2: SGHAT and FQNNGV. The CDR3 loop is CASSLVGGFSYNSPLHF. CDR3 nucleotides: TGTGCCAGCAGCTTAGTTGGAGGGTTTTCCTATAATTCACCCCTCCACTTT.

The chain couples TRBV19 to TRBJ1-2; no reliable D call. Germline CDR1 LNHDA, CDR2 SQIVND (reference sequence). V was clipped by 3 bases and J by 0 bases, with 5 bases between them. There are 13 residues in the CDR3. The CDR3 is CASSIQSNYGYTF. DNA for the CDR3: TGTGCCAGTAGTATTCAGTCTAACTATGGCTACACCTTC.